Following are 24 T cell receptor beta chains from one sample sequenced in a study of blood T cell repertoires in COVID-19. Assay used: immunoSEQ multiplex PCR; TCRdb lists only in-frame clones, some missing. The data contain some 160,000 clones, approximately 80% of them singletons. The specimen sequenced was peripheral blood. The receptor source for this set is a woman older than 75 with acute or convalescent COVID-19.

V gene TRBV28 combines with J gene TRBJ1-2; TRBD1 matches 9 bases. Germline V lookup: CDR1 MDHEN, CDR2 SYDVKM. This CDR3 has 14 residues. V was pared by 7 bases and J by 5 bases, with 8 bases of the junction left unmatched. CDR3 bases: TGTGCCAGCACTTGGGCCGGGACAGGGTATGGCTACACCTTC. This translates into CASTWAGTGYGYTF.

The chain couples TRBV7-2 to TRBJ2-2; D is possibly TRBD2 (5 bases). Trimming took off 5 bases at V and 0 bases at J, with 10 bases between the two ends. This CDR3 is built from 15 residues. The germline CDR1 and CDR2 sequences are SGHTA and FQGNSA. CDR3 residues: CASSRFSANTGELFF. The CDR3 DNA reads as TGTGCCAGCAGCCGCTTTAGCGCGAACACCGGGGAGCTGTTTTTT.

J is TRBJ2-7 and V is TRBV11-2; the match to TRBD1 covers 7 bases. The CDR3 totals 15 residues. Per germline, CDR1 SGHAT and CDR2 FQNNGV. V was pared by 6 bases and J by 3 bases, with 11 bases of the junction left unmatched. This CDR3 is CASRRNRDSFYEQYF. The CDR3 DNA is TGTGCCAGCAGAAGGAACCGGGACAGTTTCTACGAGCAGTACTTC.

The chain recombines TRBV2 with TRBJ1-6; 7 positions match TRBD1. V shed 6 bases and J 7 bases; nucleotides not matched to a gene: 6. CDR3 length equals 14 residues. Germline values: CDR1 SNHLY, CDR2 FYNNEI. CDR3 region: CASRSTGRNSPLHF. The DNA of the CDR3 is TGTGCCAGCAGATCGACAGGGAGGAATTCACCCCTCCACTTT. Using reference TRBV2 and TRBJ1-6 for the parts outside the CDR3, the full variable domain is EPEVTQTPSHQVTQMGQEVILRCVPISNHLYFYWYRQILGQKVEFLVSFYNNEISEKSEIFDDQFSVERPDGSNFTLKIRSTKLEDSAMYFCASRSTGRNSPLHFGNGTRLTVT.

CDR3 region: CASSQGRNTDTQYF. In DNA, the CDR3 is TGTGCCAGCAGCCAGGGCAGAAACACAGATACGCAGTATTTT. The chain couples TRBV3-1 (or the pseudogene TRBV3-2) to TRBJ2-3, with D unresolved. Germline-derived CDR1 and CDR2 are LGHDT and YNNKEL (reference sequence). V was clipped by 3 bases and J by 2 bases, with 9 bases between them. The CDR3 runs 14 residues.

The V call is TRBV10-3, the J call TRBJ2-2; D perhaps matches TRBD2 (6 bases). Germline loops: CDR1 ENHRY, CDR2 SYGVKD. The CDR3 runs 17 residues. V lost 0 bases and J 4 bases, leaving 15 bases between the germline ends. CDR3 DNA: TGTGCCATCAGTGAGTCTAAGGCAGGCGGGATCACCGGGGAGCTGTTTTTT. This translates into CAISESKAGGITGELFF.

The V call is TRBV19, the J call TRBJ2-7; 10 bases agree with TRBD1. CDR1 is LNHDA and CDR2 is SQIVND in the germline V gene (reference sequence). The V and J ends lost 9 bases and 4 bases, in that order; junction bases with no gene match: 15. The CDR3 loop spans 16 amino acids. CDR3 protein: CASSNQGQGGKYEQYF. The DNA for the CDR3 is TGTGCCAGCAGCAACCAAGGACAGGGGGGGAAGTACGAGCAGTACTTC.

The chain links TRBV4-1 to TRBJ2-7, with D unclear. CDR3 length: 15 residues. With 1 base removed from V and 1 base from J, the gap between germline ends came to 11 bases. Germline loops: CDR1 MGHRA, CDR2 YSYEKL. CDR3 protein: CASSQGRQDSYEQYF. For the CDR3, the DNA is TGCGCCAGCAGCCAAGGTAGGCAGGATTCCTACGAGCAGTACTTC.

V usage is TRBV27 and J usage is TRBJ2-7; 8 bases are a match to TRBD2. With 5 bases clipped from V and 0 bases from J, the junction kept 9 bases outside the gene matches. The CDR3 covers 16 residues. Germline CDR1 and CDR2: MNHEY and SMNVEV (reference sequence). This CDR3 is CASSLRYAGGSYEQYF. The CDR3 DNA reads TGTGCCAGCAGTCTCCGCTACGCGGGAGGCTCCTACGAGCAGTACTTC.

J is TRBJ1-5 and V is TRBV2; 7 bases agree with TRBD1. Trimming took 5 bases from V and 11 from J; bases not matched to a gene: 12. This CDR3 comprises 14 residues. The germline V gene has CDR1 SNHLY and CDR2 FYNNEI. In DNA, the CDR3 is TGTGCCAGCAGTAGGACAGGTCGAGGGGGGTCCCAGCATTTT. This codes for CASSRTGRGGSQHF.

The chain couples TRBV27 to TRBJ1-1, with TRBD1 identical over 7 bases. Trimming at V came to 7 bases and at J to 4 bases, leaving 15 bases not matched to a gene. CDR3 length: 16 amino acids. Germline V gene data show CDR1 as MNHEY and CDR2 as SMNVEV (reference sequence). In nucleotides, the CDR3 is TGTGCCAGCAAGATGCTTTACAGGGGATTGGGCACTGAAGCTTTCTTT. Translating it yields CASKMLYRGLGTEAFF.

J is TRBJ2-7 and V is TRBV3-1 (or the pseudogene TRBV3-2); D ambiguous. Germline V gene sequence: CDR1 LGHDT, CDR2 YNNKEL (reference sequence). V was clipped by 1 base and J by 1 base, with 8 bases between them. The CDR3 contains 14 residues. CDR3: CASSQASVSYEQYF. In nucleotides, the CDR3 is TGTGCCAGCAGCCAAGCCTCGGTTTCCTACGAGCAGTACTTC.

CDR3 amino acids: CASRSLGTDNSPLHF. CDR3 DNA: TGTGCCAGCAGATCTCTCGGGACAGATAATTCACCCCTCCACTTT. V usage is TRBV14 and J usage is TRBJ1-6; 7 bases fit TRBD1. The CDR3 contains 15 residues. The ends lost 6 bases at V and 5 bases at J; junction bases unmatched: 7. CDR1 and CDR2 (germline): SGHDN, FVKESK.

This clone was counted only a few times. This chain uses TRBV18 with TRBJ1-5; 9 bases are shared with TRBD1. Germline lookup yields CDR1 KGHSH and CDR2 LQKENI. The junction had 5 bases not matched to a gene; V was cut back by 6 bases and J by 5 bases. The CDR3 is 14 amino acids. The CDR3 loop reads CASSPGQGHQPQHF. CDR3 DNA sequence: TGTGCCAGCTCGCCGGGACAGGGTCATCAGCCCCAGCATTTT.

This clone has a single count. V is TRBV7-9 and J is TRBJ2-5; D not certain. Germline V gene sequence: CDR1 SEHNR, CDR2 FQNEAQ (reference sequence). V was clipped by 5 bases and J by 5 bases, with 9 bases between them. CDR3 size: 12 residues. CDR3 in DNA: TGTGCCAGCAGCCCCCGACTGGAGACCCAGTACTTC. It encodes CASSPRLETQYF.

The chain couples TRBV4-2 to TRBJ1-4; D gene uncertain. The CDR3 has 15 amino acids. The V gene lost 0 bases and the J gene lost 4 bases, with 9 bases spanning the gap. Germline loops: CDR1 LGHNA, CDR2 YNFKEQ. CDR3 amino acids: CASSQDSEHNEKLFF. The CDR3 DNA reads as TGTGCCAGCAGCCAAGATTCAGAACATAATGAAAAACTGTTTTTT.

The chain joins TRBV19 to TRBJ1-2; 7 bases are a match to TRBD1. J lost 3 bases, V lost 1 base, and 17 bases had no gene match. The germline V gene encodes CDR1 LNHDA and CDR2 SQIVND (reference sequence). This CDR3 region has 19 residues. The DNA for the CDR3 is TGTGCCAGTAGTATAGTGGTGAGGGACAGCCCAGGGGATTACTATGGCTACACCTTC. It yields the protein CASSIVVRDSPGDYYGYTF.

The rearrangement uses TRBV2 and TRBJ2-5; 7 bases match TRBD1. The length of the CDR3 is 13 residues. Per germline, CDR1 SNHLY and CDR2 FYNNEI. J lost 5 bases, V lost 5 bases, and 5 bases had no gene match. This chain's CDR3 is CASSKDRVETQYF. DNA of the CDR3: TGTGCCAGCAGTAAAGACAGGGTGGAGACCCAGTACTTC.

The DNA for the CDR3 is TGTGCCAGCAGCTTAGTCGTAGCGGGGGCGTCCGGGGAGCTGTTTTTT. Its translation is CASSLVVAGASGELFF. The chain links TRBV7-8 to TRBJ2-2; 9 bases line up with TRBD2. There are 16 residues in the CDR3. Germline CDR1 SGHVS, CDR2 FQNEAQ. Trimming at V came to 1 base and at J to 6 bases, leaving 6 bases not matched to a gene.

The chain uses TRBV5-1 and TRBJ1-3, with D possibly matching TRBD1 (6 bases). CDR1 SGHRS and CDR2 YFSETQ come from the germline V gene. The CDR3 contains 18 residues. V lost 0 bases to trimming and J lost 2 bases, with 18 bases between them. Written as DNA, the CDR3 is TGCGCCAGCAGCTTGGCCTGGCAGGGGCGAACCCCTGGAAACACCATATATTTT. Amino acid sequence: CASSLAWQGRTPGNTIYF.

The chain has TRBV30 and TRBJ1-4; D may be TRBD1 (5 bases). CDR3 size: 15 residues. Trimming took 4 bases from V and 0 from J, leaving 12 bases between them. The V gene's germline CDR1 is GTSNPN and CDR2 SVGIG (reference sequence). The DNA for the CDR3 is TGTGCCTGGAACCAGGGTGGCGCAACTAATGAAAAACTGTTTTTT. Translation gives CAWNQGGATNEKLFF.

The chain employs TRBV28 and TRBJ2-5, with D possibly being TRBD2 (6 bases). The length of the CDR3 is 16 residues. Germline V gene lookup returns CDR1 MDHEN and CDR2 SYDVKM. The V end lost 5 bases, the J end lost 0 bases, and 16 bases lay between the germline ends. CDR3 residues: CASSLGGALYQETQYF. Written as DNA, the CDR3 is TGTGCCAGCAGTCTCGGCGGGGCTCTGTACCAAGAGACCCAGTACTTC.

This chain's CDR3 is CASSQGDRVNEKLFF. The CDR3 nucleotides are TGTGCCAGCAGCCAGGGCGACAGGGTAAATGAAAAACTGTTTTTT. This chain uses TRBV14 with TRBJ1-4; 7 nucleotides agree with TRBD1. The CDR3 extends over 15 amino acids. Germline lookup yields CDR1 SGHDN and CDR2 FVKESK. V gave up 3 bases and J gave up 5 bases; unmatched junction bases: 6. Full variable domain (rest looked up from reference TRBV14 and TRBJ1-4): EAGVTQFPSHSVIEKGQTVTLRCDPISGHDNLYWYRRVMGKEIKFLLHFVKESKQDESGMPNNRFLAERTGGTYSTLKVQPAELEDSGVYFCASSQGDRVNEKLFFGSGTQLSVL.

This chain connects TRBV4-2 to TRBJ2-1; possible D gene TRBD2, 6 bases. V was shortened by 3 bases and J by 4 bases, with 19 bases between the two germline ends. There are 17 residues in the CDR3. Per germline, CDR1 LGHNA and CDR2 YNFKEQ. The CDR3 nucleotides are TGTGCCAGCAGCCACGAGGGACTGCGACAACTTTACAATGAGCAGTTCTTC. Amino acids: CASSHEGLRQLYNEQFF.